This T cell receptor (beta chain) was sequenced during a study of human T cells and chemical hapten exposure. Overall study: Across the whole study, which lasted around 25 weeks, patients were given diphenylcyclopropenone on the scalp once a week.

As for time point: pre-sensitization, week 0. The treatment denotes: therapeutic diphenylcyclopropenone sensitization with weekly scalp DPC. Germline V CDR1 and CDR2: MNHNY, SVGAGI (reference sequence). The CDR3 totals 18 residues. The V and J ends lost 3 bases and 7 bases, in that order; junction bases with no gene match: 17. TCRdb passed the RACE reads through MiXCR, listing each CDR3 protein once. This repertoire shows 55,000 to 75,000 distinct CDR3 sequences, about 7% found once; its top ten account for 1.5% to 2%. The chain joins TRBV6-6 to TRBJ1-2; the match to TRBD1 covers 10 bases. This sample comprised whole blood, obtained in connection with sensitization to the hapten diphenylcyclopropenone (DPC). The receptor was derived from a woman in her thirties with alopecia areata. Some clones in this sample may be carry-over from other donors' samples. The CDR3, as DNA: TGTGCCAGCAGTTATTTCGGCACGGGACAGGGGATTGCGGGTGGCTACACCTTC. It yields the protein CASSYFGTGQGIAGGYTF.